Listed below are T cell receptor beta chains from one sample, sequenced in a study of cytomegalovirus exposure and HLA in healthy donors. TCRdb's table, derived via immunoSEQ multiplex PCR, lists solely in-frame clones and lacks some. The profile shows 120,000 or so clones, more than 70% of them singletons. Sequenced: PBMCs. The source of these receptors is a man aged 30 to 45 in good health and CMV-seronegative. CDR3s include the opening cysteine and the closing phenylalanine or tryptophan. Fields, in order: V gene, J gene, CDR3 protein.

V gene: TRBV6-6
J gene: TRBJ2-3
CDR3 protein: CASGRDTQYF

V gene: TRBV11-2
J gene: TRBJ1-1
CDR3 protein: CASSLRRGTEAFF

V gene: TRBV19
J gene: TRBJ2-1
CDR3 protein: CASSATGTGNNEQFF

V gene: TRBV12-5
J gene: TRBJ2-3
CDR3 protein: CASGPDRFTDTQYF

V gene: TRBV28
J gene: TRBJ2-2
CDR3 protein: CASSHSMGQGSGELFF

V gene: TRBV6-1
J gene: TRBJ2-7
CDR3 protein: CASRTAYEQYF

V gene: TRBV7-2
J gene: TRBJ2-3
CDR3 protein: CASSLVETDTQYF

V gene: TRBV6-5
J gene: TRBJ2-3
CDR3 protein: CASSGGGADTQYF

V gene: TRBV5-8
J gene: TRBJ1-1
CDR3 protein: CASSLKFRDNTEAFF

V gene: TRBV28
J gene: TRBJ2-7
CDR3 protein: CATLDSYEQYF

V gene: TRBV7-2
J gene: TRBJ2-7
CDR3 protein: CASSIRFQAGVYEQYF

V gene: TRBV11-2
J gene: TRBJ1-1
CDR3 protein: CASSPNAPGGRTEAFF

V gene: TRBV15
J gene: TRBJ2-7
CDR3 protein: CATSLQGSYEQYF

V gene: TRBV6-5
J gene: TRBJ2-7
CDR3 protein: CASRIRGLPYEQYF

V gene: TRBV9
J gene: TRBJ2-5
CDR3 protein: CASSVGTLETQYF

V gene: TRBV30
J gene: TRBJ2-1
CDR3 protein: CAWSPWSSNEQFF

V gene: TRBV4-1
J gene: TRBJ2-3
CDR3 protein: CASSHVLAGTDTQYF

V gene: TRBV6-5
J gene: TRBJ2-1
CDR3 protein: CASSLQQGRYNEQFF

V gene: TRBV27
J gene: NA
CDR3 protein: CASSKGGLREQYF

V gene: TRBV5-6
J gene: TRBJ1-1
CDR3 protein: CASSLNGETFF

V gene: TRBV6-5
J gene: TRBJ1-6
CDR3 protein: CASSRWGEGSPLHF

V gene: TRBV5-1
J gene: TRBJ2-3
CDR3 protein: CASSSQGSGGPTDTQYF

V gene: TRBV2
J gene: TRBJ2-7
CDR3 protein: CASRRQGGYEQYF

V gene: TRBV5-4
J gene: TRBJ2-1
CDR3 protein: CASSWGQPEQFF

V gene: TRBV18
J gene: TRBJ2-7
CDR3 protein: CASSRTGVDEQYF

V gene: TRBV6-1
J gene: TRBJ2-3
CDR3 protein: CASSTVAGGTDTQYF

V gene: TRBV13
J gene: TRBJ2-7
CDR3 protein: CASSLGRDRGIYEQYF

V gene: TRBV10-3
J gene: TRBJ2-3
CDR3 protein: CAMASGGLDTQYF

V gene: TRBV6-5
J gene: TRBJ2-7
CDR3 protein: CASTARDRYYEQYF